These T cell receptor beta chains were read from a single sample in a study of blood T cell repertoires in COVID-19. Assay: immunoSEQ multiplex PCR; the TCRdb copy retains only in-frame clones and omits some. This table has 120,000 to 150,000 clones, roughly 78% appearing once. The sequencing sample was made of peripheral blood. The source of these receptors is a man in his 60s with acute or convalescent COVID-19. CDR3s include the opening cysteine and the closing phenylalanine or tryptophan. The order of the fields is CDR3 protein, J gene, V gene.

CDR3 protein: CASSPGVRSNSPLHF
J gene: TRBJ1-6
V gene: TRBV3-1/TRBV3-2

CDR3 protein: CASSLTGASSGNTIYF
J gene: TRBJ1-3
V gene: TRBV2

CDR3 protein: CATSDGQGLNGNQPQHF
J gene: TRBJ1-5
V gene: TRBV24-1

CDR3 protein: CASSPGLFNSPLHF
J gene: TRBJ1-6
V gene: TRBV2

CDR3 protein: CASSTTGPGELFF
J gene: TRBJ2-2
V gene: TRBV9

CDR3 protein: CAISEARGNSYEQYF
J gene: TRBJ2-7
V gene: TRBV10-3

CDR3 protein: CASSYPAVGANYGYTF
J gene: TRBJ1-2
V gene: TRBV6-2/TRBV6-3

CDR3 protein: CASSIVGVYQPQHF
J gene: TRBJ1-5
V gene: TRBV19

CDR3 protein: CASSLSQNTEAFF
J gene: TRBJ1-1
V gene: TRBV5-6

CDR3 protein: CASSSGQGEYEQYF
J gene: TRBJ2-7
V gene: TRBV21-1

CDR3 protein: CASSLREIRTDTQYF
J gene: TRBJ2-3
V gene: TRBV6-6

CDR3 protein: CASSNRDRDNQPQHF
J gene: TRBJ1-5
V gene: TRBV7-3

CDR3 protein: CASSEPPGLAGGKFF
J gene: TRBJ2-1
V gene: TRBV7-2

CDR3 protein: CASSWDSARELFF
J gene: TRBJ2-2
V gene: TRBV7-2

CDR3 protein: CASRGMTSGNTGELFF
J gene: TRBJ2-2
V gene: TRBV2

CDR3 protein: CASSDRGRYEQYF
J gene: TRBJ2-7
V gene: TRBV21-1

CDR3 protein: CASRPKTGGGETQYF
J gene: TRBJ2-5
V gene: TRBV27

CDR3 protein: CASSNGQLGAYGYTF
J gene: TRBJ1-2
V gene: TRBV28

CDR3 protein: CASIRTGTGTYGYTF
J gene: TRBJ1-2
V gene: TRBV28

CDR3 protein: CASSPPGTAYGYTF
J gene: TRBJ1-2
V gene: TRBV14

CDR3 protein: CASSRSGSPDTQYF
J gene: TRBJ2-3
V gene: TRBV27

CDR3 protein: CASNSPGQAQYGYTF
J gene: TRBJ1-2
V gene: TRBV19

CDR3 protein: CASSFILLAGTGELFF
J gene: TRBJ2-2
V gene: TRBV7-2

CDR3 protein: CASSQGQNYGSGHTEAFF
J gene: TRBJ1-1
V gene: TRBV4-3

CDR3 protein: CASRGRTEAFF
J gene: TRBJ1-1
V gene: TRBV3-1/TRBV3-2

CDR3 protein: CAWSSGGTGDTQYF
J gene: TRBJ2-3
V gene: TRBV30

CDR3 protein: CSVEQGIETQYF
J gene: TRBJ2-5
V gene: TRBV29-1

CDR3 protein: CASSGRQEGFTDTQYF
J gene: TRBJ2-3
V gene: TRBV28

CDR3 protein: CATRSTSGRGAGANTGELFF
J gene: TRBJ2-2
V gene: TRBV24-1

CDR3 protein: CASSYASNWGYTF
J gene: TRBJ1-2
V gene: TRBV6-6

CDR3 protein: CSASGLAGGMSSYNEQFF
J gene: TRBJ2-1
V gene: TRBV20-1

CDR3 protein: CATQVGTGHYNEQFF
J gene: TRBJ2-1
V gene: TRBV24-1

CDR3 protein: CASGPNRENTGELFF
J gene: TRBJ2-2
V gene: TRBV7-3

CDR3 protein: CASSAGRTGTETQYF
J gene: TRBJ2-5
V gene: TRBV7-2

CDR3 protein: CASSFETRRRVTQYF
J gene: TRBJ2-3
V gene: TRBV28

CDR3 protein: CASSEIRDQPQHF
J gene: TRBJ1-5
V gene: TRBV6-1

CDR3 protein: CASSLGSGGFYEQYF
J gene: TRBJ2-7
V gene: TRBV7-2

CDR3 protein: CASGSRAGNTIYF
J gene: TRBJ1-3
V gene: TRBV7-8

CDR3 protein: CASSVEQGAGANVLTF
J gene: TRBJ2-6
V gene: TRBV9

CDR3 protein: CATIGWEPNNEQFF
J gene: TRBJ2-1
V gene: TRBV28

CDR3 protein: CASSLAGTSGQETQYF
J gene: TRBJ2-5
V gene: TRBV7-2

CDR3 protein: CASSVGEQGRGYTF
J gene: TRBJ1-2
V gene: TRBV9

CDR3 protein: CASSVGGTGRRDTQYF
J gene: TRBJ2-3
V gene: TRBV19

CDR3 protein: CASRLAVSSYNEQFF
J gene: TRBJ2-1
V gene: TRBV28

CDR3 protein: CASSAWTSGIGEQYF
J gene: TRBJ2-7
V gene: TRBV13

CDR3 protein: CASGRGPLGTDTQYF
J gene: TRBJ2-3
V gene: TRBV9

CDR3 protein: CASSQDLAAAYGYTF
J gene: TRBJ1-2
V gene: TRBV4-3

CDR3 protein: CASSVGTGTGSYNEQFF
J gene: TRBJ2-1
V gene: TRBV9

CDR3 protein: CASSFRSSYNEQFF
J gene: TRBJ2-1
V gene: TRBV7-8

CDR3 protein: CASSPGGSSYNSPLHF
J gene: TRBJ1-6
V gene: TRBV5-1

CDR3 protein: CASSSYPLSGTGEGSPLHF
J gene: TRBJ1-6
V gene: TRBV5-5

CDR3 protein: CASSGQGVSQETQYF
J gene: TRBJ2-5
V gene: TRBV28

CDR3 protein: CASSPTGDTQYF
J gene: TRBJ2-3
V gene: TRBV5-1